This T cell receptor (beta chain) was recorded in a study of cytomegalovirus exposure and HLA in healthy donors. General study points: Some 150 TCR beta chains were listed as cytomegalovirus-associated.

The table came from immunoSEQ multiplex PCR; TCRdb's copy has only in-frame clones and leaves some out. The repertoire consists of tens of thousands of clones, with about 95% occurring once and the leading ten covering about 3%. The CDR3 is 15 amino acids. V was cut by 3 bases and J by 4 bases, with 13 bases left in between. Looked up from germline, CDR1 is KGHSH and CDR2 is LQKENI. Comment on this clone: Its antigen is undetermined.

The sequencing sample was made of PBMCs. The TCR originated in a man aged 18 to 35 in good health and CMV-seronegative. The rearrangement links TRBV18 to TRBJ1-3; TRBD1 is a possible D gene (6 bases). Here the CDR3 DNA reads TGTGCCAGCTCACCCCCTCTTGGGACAGGAAACACCATATATTTT. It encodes CASSPPLGTGNTIYF.